This note documents a single TCR beta chain sequence. Only in-frame clones appear in the TCRdb table, and some are missing; sequencing was by immunoSEQ multiplex PCR. The sample records about 92,000 clones, approximately 91% being singletons. V gave up 4 bases and J gave up 5 bases, with 12 bases separating them. This CDR3 region has 14 residues. In germline, CDR1 is LNHDA, CDR2 SQIVND (reference sequence). This specimen comes from a study of blood T cell repertoires in COVID-19. The chain links TRBV19 to TRBJ1-5; D is perhaps TRBD1 (5 bases). Input material: peripheral blood. The receptor's source is a human donor with active COVID-19. The donor label of this sample is uncertain. CDR3 loop: CASSTGPGDQPQHF. Written as DNA, the CDR3 is TGTGCCAGTAGTACGGGACCGGGGGATCAGCCCCAGCATTTT.